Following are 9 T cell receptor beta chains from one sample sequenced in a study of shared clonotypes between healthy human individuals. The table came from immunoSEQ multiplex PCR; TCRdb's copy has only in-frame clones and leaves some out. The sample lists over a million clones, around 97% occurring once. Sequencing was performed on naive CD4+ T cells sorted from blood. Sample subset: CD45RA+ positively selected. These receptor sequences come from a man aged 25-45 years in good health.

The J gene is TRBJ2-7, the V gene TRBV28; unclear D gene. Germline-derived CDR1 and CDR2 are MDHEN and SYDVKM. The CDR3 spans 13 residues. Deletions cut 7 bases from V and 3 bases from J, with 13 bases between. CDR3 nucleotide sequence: TGTGCCAGCACTCAAGTGGGTGACTACGAGCAGTACTTC. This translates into CASTQVGDYEQYF.

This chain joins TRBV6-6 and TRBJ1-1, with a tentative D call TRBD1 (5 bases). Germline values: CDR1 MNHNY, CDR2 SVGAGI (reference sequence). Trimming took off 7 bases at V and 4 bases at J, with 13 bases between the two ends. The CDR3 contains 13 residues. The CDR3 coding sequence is TGTGCCAGCAACGGGGGAGAGGGCACTGAAGCTTTCTTT. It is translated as CASNGGEGTEAFF.

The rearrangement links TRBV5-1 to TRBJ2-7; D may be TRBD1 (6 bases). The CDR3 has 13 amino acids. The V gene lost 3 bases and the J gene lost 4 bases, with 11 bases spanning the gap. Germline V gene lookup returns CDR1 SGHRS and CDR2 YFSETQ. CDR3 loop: CASSSQGRYEQYF. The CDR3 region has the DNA TGCGCCAGCAGCTCTCAGGGGCGTTACGAGCAGTACTTC.

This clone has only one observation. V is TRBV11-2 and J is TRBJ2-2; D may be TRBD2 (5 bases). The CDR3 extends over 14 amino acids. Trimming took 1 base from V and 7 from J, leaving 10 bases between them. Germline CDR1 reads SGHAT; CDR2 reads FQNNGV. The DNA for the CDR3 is TGTGCCAGCAGCTTAGTTGGACTGGACGGGGAGCTGTTTTTT. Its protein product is CASSLVGLDGELFF.

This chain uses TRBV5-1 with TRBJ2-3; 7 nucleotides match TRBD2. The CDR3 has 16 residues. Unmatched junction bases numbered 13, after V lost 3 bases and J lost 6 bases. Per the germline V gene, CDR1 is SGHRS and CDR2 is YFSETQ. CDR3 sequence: CASSSVQAGTVDTQYF. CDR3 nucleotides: TGCGCCAGCAGCTCCGTACAAGCGGGAACGGTGGATACGCAGTATTTT.

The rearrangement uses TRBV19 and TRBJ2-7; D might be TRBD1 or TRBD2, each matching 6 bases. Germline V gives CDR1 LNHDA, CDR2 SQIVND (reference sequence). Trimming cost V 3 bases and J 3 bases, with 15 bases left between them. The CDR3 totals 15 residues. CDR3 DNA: TGTGCCAGTAGTATTTTGGGCGGGACACTCTACGAGCAGTACTTC. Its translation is CASSILGGTLYEQYF.

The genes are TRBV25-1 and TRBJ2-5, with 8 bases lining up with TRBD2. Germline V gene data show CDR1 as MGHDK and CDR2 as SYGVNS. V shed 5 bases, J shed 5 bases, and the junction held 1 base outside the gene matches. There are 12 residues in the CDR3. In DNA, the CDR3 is TGTGCCAGCAGTAGCGGGAGTGAGACCCAGTACTTC. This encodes CASSSGSETQYF.

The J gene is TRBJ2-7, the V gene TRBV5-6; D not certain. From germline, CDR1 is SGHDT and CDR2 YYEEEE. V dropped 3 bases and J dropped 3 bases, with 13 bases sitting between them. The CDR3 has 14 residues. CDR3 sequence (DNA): TGTGCCAGCAGCTACCGGGTCAGCAACTACGAGCAGTACTTC. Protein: CASSYRVSNYEQYF.

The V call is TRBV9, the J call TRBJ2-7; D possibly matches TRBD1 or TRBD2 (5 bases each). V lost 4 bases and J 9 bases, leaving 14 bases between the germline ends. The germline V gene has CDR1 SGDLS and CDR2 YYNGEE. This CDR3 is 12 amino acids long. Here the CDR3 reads CASSREGSGQYF. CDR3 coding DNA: TGTGCCAGCAGCCGAGAGGGGTCTGGGCAGTACTTC.